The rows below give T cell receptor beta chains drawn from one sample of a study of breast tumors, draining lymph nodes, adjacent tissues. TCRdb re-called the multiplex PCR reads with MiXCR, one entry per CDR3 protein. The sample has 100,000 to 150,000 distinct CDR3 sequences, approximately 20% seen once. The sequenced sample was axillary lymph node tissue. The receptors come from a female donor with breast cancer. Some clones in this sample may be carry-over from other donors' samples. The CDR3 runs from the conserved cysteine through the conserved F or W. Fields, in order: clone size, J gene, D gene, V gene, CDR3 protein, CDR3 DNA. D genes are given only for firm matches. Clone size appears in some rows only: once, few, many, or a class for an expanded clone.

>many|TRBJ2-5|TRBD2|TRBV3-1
CASSLRTSGGGETQYF
TGTGCCAGCAGCCTAAGGACTAGCGGGGGTGGCGAGACCCAGTACTTC
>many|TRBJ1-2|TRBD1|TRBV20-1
CSARDQGTGGRGYTF
TGCAGTGCTAGAGATCAGGGGACAGGGGGTCGGGGCTACACCTTC
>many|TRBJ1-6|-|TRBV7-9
CASSQWDIGSSPLHF
TGTGCCAGCAGCCAGTGGGACATCGGGAGTTCACCCCTCCACTTT
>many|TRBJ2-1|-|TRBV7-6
CASSLAQQGSYNEQFF
TGTGCCAGCAGCTTAGCGCAGCAGGGCTCCTACAATGAGCAGTTCTTC
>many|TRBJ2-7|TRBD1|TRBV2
CASNQDRAFEQYF
TGTGCCAGCAACCAGGACAGGGCTTTCGAGCAGTACTTC
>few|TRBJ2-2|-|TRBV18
CASSPFSQQGHGELFF
TGTGCCAGCTCACCATTTTCCCAACAGGGCCACGGGGAGCTGTTTTTT
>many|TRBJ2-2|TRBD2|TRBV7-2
CASSLVAGAGELFF
TGTGCCAGCAGCTTAGTGGCGGGAGCCGGGGAGCTGTTTTTT
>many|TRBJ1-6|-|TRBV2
CASSRTDALNSPLHF
TGTGCCAGCAGCCGGACGGACGCCTTAAATTCACCCCTCCACTTT
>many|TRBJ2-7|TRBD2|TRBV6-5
CASSRISSGVSYEQYF
TGTGCCAGCAGTCGCATTTCTAGCGGGGTATCCTACGAGCAGTACTTC
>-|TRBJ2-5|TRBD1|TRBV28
CASSSHDRARETQYF
TGTGCCAGCAGTTCCCACGACAGGGCTCGGGAGACCCAGTACTTC
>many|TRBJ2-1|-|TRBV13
CASSLYGDNEQFF
TGTGCCAGCAGCTTATACGGGGACAATGAGCAGTTCTTC
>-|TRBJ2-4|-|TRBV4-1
CASSPRGRGVKNIQYF
TGCGCCAGCAGCCCCAGGGGGAGGGGTGTCAAAAACATTCAGTACTTC
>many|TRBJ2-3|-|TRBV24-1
CATSDLGGTDTQYF
TGTGCCACCAGTGATCTGGGGGGCACAGATACGCAGTATTTT
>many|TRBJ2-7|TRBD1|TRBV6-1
CASRASPGQGADEQYF
TGTGCCAGCAGGGCGTCACCGGGACAGGGGGCTGACGAGCAGTACTTC
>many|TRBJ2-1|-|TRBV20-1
CSARPTSQGAHNEQFF
TGCAGTGCTAGACCTACCTCTCAAGGGGCACACAATGAGCAGTTCTTC
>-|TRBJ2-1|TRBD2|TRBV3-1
CASSQDIRGAYNEQFF
TGTGCCAGCAGCCAAGATATACGGGGGGCCTACAATGAGCAGTTCTTC
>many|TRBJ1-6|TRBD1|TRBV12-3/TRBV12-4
CASSSHMGTGINNSPLHF
TGTGCCAGCAGTTCGCACATGGGGACAGGGATAAATAATTCACCCCTCCACTTT
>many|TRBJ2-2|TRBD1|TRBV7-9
CASSSGTGYDTGELFF
TGTGCCAGCAGCTCTGGGACAGGGTACGATACCGGGGAGCTGTTTTTT
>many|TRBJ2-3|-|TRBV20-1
CSARDRQRGTDTQYF
TGCAGTGCTAGAGATCGGCAGCGGGGCACAGATACGCAGTATTTT
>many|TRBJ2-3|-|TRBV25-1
CASREETGTDTQYF
TGTGCCAGCAGAGAGGAGACAGGCACAGATACGCAGTATTTT
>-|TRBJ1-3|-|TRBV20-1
CSAREARAGNTIYF
TGCAGTGCTAGAGAGGCCAGGGCTGGAAACACCATATATTTT
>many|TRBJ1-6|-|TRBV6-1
CASKWAGDNSPLHF
TGTGCCAGCAAGTGGGCAGGTGATAATTCACCCCTCCACTTT
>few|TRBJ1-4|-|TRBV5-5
CASSLGRDTNEKLFF
TGTGCCAGCAGCTTGGGGAGGGATACTAATGAAAAACTGTTTTTT
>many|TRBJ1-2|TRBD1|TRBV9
CASSVEGQGYGYTF
TGTGCCAGCAGCGTAGAGGGACAGGGCTATGGCTACACCTTC
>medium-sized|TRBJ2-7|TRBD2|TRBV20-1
CSARTSGRFNEQYF
TGCAGTGCAAGGACTAGCGGGAGGTTCAACGAGCAGTACTTC
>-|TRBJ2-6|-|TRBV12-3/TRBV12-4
CASAFWGILSGANVLTF
TGTGCCAGCGCGTTCTGGGGAATCCTCTCTGGGGCCAACGTCCTGACTTTC
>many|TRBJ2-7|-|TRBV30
CAWSRLGEYEQYF
TGTGCCTGGAGTCGTTTGGGAGAGTACGAGCAGTACTTC
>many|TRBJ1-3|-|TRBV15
CATSIRGSGNTIYF
TGTGCCACCAGCATCCGGGGCTCTGGAAACACCATATATTTT
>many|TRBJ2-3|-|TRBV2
CASRATDTQYF
TGCGCCAGCAGGGCCACAGATACGCAGTATTTT
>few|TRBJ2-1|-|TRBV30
CAWSVAGIYNEQFF
TGTGCCTGGAGTGTGGCGGGGATCTACAATGAGCAGTTCTTC